The clone carrying this TCR beta chain was picked up a small number of times. What it binds is not known. The data originate from a study of T-cell memory formation after mild COVID-19. The study's findings and limits: Whereas later expanders leaned CD4+, clones contracting day 15 to 85 showed a balanced CD4/CD8 makeup. Some clones that responded were present in memory (sampled pre-infection), which suggests cross-reactive memory joined.

It was 5'RACE with constant-segment primers that produced the TCR alpha and TCR beta cDNA libraries, which carried sample barcodes and UMIs. Each CDR3 protein gets one entry after TCRdb re-called the 5' RACE reads with MiXCR. The profile shows over 500,000 distinct CDR3 sequences, approximately 15% of them singletons. The material sequenced was PBMCs or a T cell subset sorted from them (not recorded which). This TCR came from an adult woman who had mild COVID-19 (a few samples of this study predate the infection). Cell type and time point are not known.

Here the CDR3 reads CASSSLGGAGTDTQYF. In nucleotides, the CDR3 is TGTGCCAGCAGTTCTCTCGGGGGCGCTGGCACAGATACGCAGTATTTT. The chain combines TRBV5-6 with TRBJ2-3; D assignment may be TRBD1 or TRBD2 (6 bases each). In germline, CDR1 is SGHDT, CDR2 YYEEEE. V shed 5 bases and J shed 1 base, with 17 bases lying between them. The CDR3 runs 16 residues.